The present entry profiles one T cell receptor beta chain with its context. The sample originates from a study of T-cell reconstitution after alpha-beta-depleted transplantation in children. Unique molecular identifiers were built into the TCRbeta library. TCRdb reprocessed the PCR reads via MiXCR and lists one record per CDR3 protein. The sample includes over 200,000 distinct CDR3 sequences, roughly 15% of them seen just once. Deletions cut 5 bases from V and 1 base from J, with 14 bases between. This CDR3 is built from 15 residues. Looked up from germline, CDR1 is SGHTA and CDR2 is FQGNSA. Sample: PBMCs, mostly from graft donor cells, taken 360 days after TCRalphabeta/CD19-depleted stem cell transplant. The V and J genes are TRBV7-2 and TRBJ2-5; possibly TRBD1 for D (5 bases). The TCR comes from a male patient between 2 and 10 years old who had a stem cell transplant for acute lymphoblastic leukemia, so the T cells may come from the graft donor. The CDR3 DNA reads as TGTGCCAGCAGCCTAATTAGGGGTATCCAAGAGACCCAGTACTTC. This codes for CASSLIRGIQETQYF. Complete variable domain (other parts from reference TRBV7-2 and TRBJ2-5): GAGVSQSPSNKVTEKGKDVELRCDPISGHTALYWYRQSLGQGLEFLIYFQGNSAPDKSGLPSDRFSAERTGGSVSTLTIQRTQQEDSAVYLCASSLIRGIQETQYFGPGTRLLVL.